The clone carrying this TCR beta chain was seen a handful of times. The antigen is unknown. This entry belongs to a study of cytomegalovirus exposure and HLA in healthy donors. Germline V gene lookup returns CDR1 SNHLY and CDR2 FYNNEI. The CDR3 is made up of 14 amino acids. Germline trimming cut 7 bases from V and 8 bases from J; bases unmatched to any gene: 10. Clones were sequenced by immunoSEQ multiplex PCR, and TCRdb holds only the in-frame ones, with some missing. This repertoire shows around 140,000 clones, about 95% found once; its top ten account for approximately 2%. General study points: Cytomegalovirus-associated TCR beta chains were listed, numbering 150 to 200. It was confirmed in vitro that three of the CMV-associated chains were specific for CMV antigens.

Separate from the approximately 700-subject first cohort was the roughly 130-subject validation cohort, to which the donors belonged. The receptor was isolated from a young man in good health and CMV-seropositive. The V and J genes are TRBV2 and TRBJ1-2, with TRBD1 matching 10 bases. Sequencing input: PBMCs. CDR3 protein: CASIMTGGGQGYTF. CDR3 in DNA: TGTGCCAGCATAATGACAGGGGGCGGTCAGGGCTACACCTTC.